The 5 T cell receptor beta chains below were found in one sample sequenced in a study of post-analysis software for immune sequencing data. Study conclusions and caveats: The five TRBV segments detected at higher frequency in patients than in controls included TRBV5-6, TRBV5-1 and TRBV20-1.

The library was made from cDNA and included unique molecular identifiers. TCRdb re-called the PCR reads through MiXCR, storing one row per CDR3 protein. Of a few hundred thousand distinct CDR3 sequences listed, 34% are singletons. These TCRs are of unknown antigen specificity. The sample was blood. The receptors originated from a girl aged 2-17 years with multiple sclerosis.

The genes are TRBV6-4 and TRBJ2-4; D may be TRBD2 (6 bases). Germline V CDR1 and CDR2: MRHNA, SNTAGT. CDR3 length: 18 residues. Trimming shortened V by 9 bases and J by 1 base, and 25 bases separated the two germline ends. As DNA, the CDR3 is TGTGCCAGAGGGACGGGGACTCCCGTGAGTTGGGCCAAAAACATTCAGTACTTC. Protein: CARGTGTPVSWAKNIQYF.

The chain employs TRBV2 and TRBJ2-5, with 7 bases aligning to TRBD1. The CDR3 has 15 residues. Germline V gene sequence: CDR1 SNHLY, CDR2 FYNNEI. The J segment lost 4 bases and the V segment lost 7 bases, leaving 12 bases of the junction unmatched. The CDR3 sequence: CASKALRGGRETQYF. In nucleotides, the CDR3 is TGTGCCAGCAAAGCCCTAAGAGGGGGCAGAGAGACCCAGTACTTC. The full variable domain, in which reference TRBV2 and TRBJ2-5 provide the parts outside the CDR3, is EPEVTQTPSHQVTQMGQEVILRCVPISNHLYFYWYRQILGQKVEFLVSFYNNEISEKSEIFDDQFSVERPDGSNFTLKIRSTKLEDSAMYFCASKALRGGRETQYFGPGTRLLVL.

The V call is TRBV5-1, the J call TRBJ2-4; 7 nucleotides align to TRBD1. The last part of the DNA fits TRBJ2-7 better; the J call may be wrong. The CDR3 has 15 residues. Germline CDR1 is SGHRS and CDR2 is YFSETQ. In nucleotides, the CDR3 is TGCGCCAGCAGCTCAGGCTATACAGGGGATTACGAGCAGTACTTC. It translates to CASSSGYTGDYEQYF.

This clonotype was detected only a few times. The chain carries TRBV9 and TRBJ1-4; D is uncertain. The CDR3 has 16 residues. The germline CDR1 and CDR2 sequences are SGDLS and YYNGEE. V was trimmed by 4 bases and J by 0 bases, leaving 13 bases between them. DNA of the CDR3: TGTGCCAGCAGCCCCGATTATGAAGCAACTAATGAAAAACTGTTTTTT. Translated: CASSPDYEATNEKLFF. Based on the CDR3 plus reference TRBV9 and TRBJ1-4, the full variable domain is DSGVTQTPKHLITATGQRVTLRCSPRSGDLSVYWYQQSLDQGLQFLIQYYNGEERAKGNILERFSAQQFPDLHSELNLSSLELGDSALYFCASSPDYEATNEKLFFGSGTQLSVL.

In its sample, this clonotype was seen a few times. The rearrangement joins TRBV25-1 to TRBJ2-3; TRBD2 matches 7 bases. Germline-derived CDR1 and CDR2 are MGHDK and SYGVNS. The junction had 3 bases not matched to a gene; V was cut back by 2 bases and J by 1 base. The CDR3 is made up of 15 amino acids. The CDR3 nucleotides are TGTGCCAGCAGTGAACTAGCGGAGCGCACAGATACGCAGTATTTT. As protein: CASSELAERTDTQYF.